Shown below are 28 T cell receptor beta chains from a single sample sequenced in a study of T cell responses to AZD1222 COVID-19 vaccine. Sequenced by immunoSEQ multiplex PCR; TCRdb stores in-frame clones only, minus some. The sample yields 150,000 or so clones, 90% seen once. The source was peripheral blood, collected 28 days after the second AZD1222 dose. The receptors derive from an adult who received the AZD1222 COVID-19 vaccine.

This rearrangement joins TRBV5-1 to TRBJ1-2; D not certain. The germline CDR1 and CDR2 sequences are SGHRS and YFSETQ. The ends were cut back, 4 bases at V and 0 bases at J, with 7 bases in the middle. The CDR3 has 13 amino acids. This CDR3 is CASSMTANYGYTF. The CDR3 DNA reads TGCGCCAGCAGCATGACTGCTAACTATGGCTACACCTTC.

V gene TRBV19 combines with J gene TRBJ1-6, with TRBD1 matching 7 bases. The V and J ends lost 6 bases and 10 bases, in that order; junction bases with no gene match: 9. Germline CDR1 LNHDA, CDR2 SQIVND (reference sequence). This CDR3 comprises 14 residues. CDR3 DNA: TGTGCCAGTAGCCTAGACAGGGTCCACTCACCCCTCCACTTT. It is translated as CASSLDRVHSPLHF.

The chain employs TRBV5-1 and TRBJ2-5; D perhaps matches TRBD1 (5 bases). V shed 6 bases and J shed 1 base, with 10 bases lying between them. The CDR3 loop spans 13 amino acids. Germline lookup yields CDR1 SGHRS and CDR2 YFSETQ. CDR3 region: CASTGIAQETQYF. CDR3 coding DNA: TGCGCCAGCACAGGGATCGCCCAAGAGACCCAGTACTTC.

This chain links TRBV4-1 with TRBJ1-1; D uncertain. Between the trimmed V and J ends, which lost 3 bases and 1 base, there was a span of 3 bases. This CDR3 comprises 12 residues. CDR1 and CDR2 from the germline V gene are MGHRA and YSYEKL. The DNA for the CDR3 is TGCGCCAGCAGCCACCCGAACACTGAAGCTTTCTTT. This codes for CASSHPNTEAFF.

This chain uses TRBV9 with TRBJ2-2, with D possibly being TRBD1 (5 bases). The CDR3 has 16 amino acids. Per germline, CDR1 SGDLS and CDR2 YYNGEE. V lost 3 bases and J lost 4, with 16 bases in between. The CDR3 coding sequence is TGTGCCAGCAGCGCCGCCCCATCAGGGTTCACCGGGGAGCTGTTTTTT. This encodes CASSAAPSGFTGELFF.

This clone was recorded once. The chain uses TRBV2 and TRBJ1-4, with D uncertain. This CDR3 comprises 11 residues. The germline gives CDR1 SNHLY, CDR2 FYNNEI. Trimming left V 3 bases short and J 8 bases short, with 4 bases between. The CDR3 nucleotides read TGTGCCAGCAGTGAGGAAGAAAAACTGTTTTTT. It specifies CASSEEEKLFF.

V is TRBV19 and J is TRBJ1-1; D not resolved. Germline V gene lookup returns CDR1 LNHDA and CDR2 SQIVND (reference sequence). Trimming stripped 4 bases from V and 3 bases from J, with 12 bases between. CDR3 size: 14 residues. In DNA, the CDR3 is TGTGCCAGTAGTAGAACAGCCGTTTACACTGAAGCTTTCTTT. Protein product: CASSRTAVYTEAFF.

V usage is TRBV5-1 and J usage is TRBJ2-2, with TRBD1 as a possible D gene (6 bases). CDR1 and CDR2 from the germline V gene are SGHRS and YFSETQ. Between the trimmed V and J ends, which lost 5 bases and 5 bases, there was a span of 22 bases. The CDR3 contains 17 residues. The CDR3 sequence is CASSYNTDSQGTGELFF. DNA for the CDR3: TGCGCCAGCAGTTACAATACGGACAGCCAGGGAACCGGGGAGCTGTTTTTT.

The rearrangement links TRBV19 to TRBJ2-7, with D uncertain. The CDR3 contains 14 residues. The germline V gene encodes CDR1 LNHDA and CDR2 SQIVND (reference sequence). V gave up 2 bases and J gave up 3 bases, with 11 bases separating them. In nucleotides, the CDR3 is TGTGCCAGTAGTATAACCGGCAGCTACTACGAGCAGTACTTC. It codes for CASSITGSYYEQYF. Full variable domain (remainder filled in from reference TRBV19 and TRBJ2-7): DGGITQSPKYLFRKEGQNVTLSCEQNLNHDAMYWYRQDPGQGLRLIYYSQIVNDFQKGDIAEGYSVSREKKESFPLTVTSAQKNPTAFYLCASSITGSYYEQYFGPGTRLTVT.

This clone has just one count. The rearrangement links TRBV7-2 to TRBJ1-2; D gene ambiguous. Germline CDR1 SGHTA, CDR2 FQGNSA. The V gene lost 1 base and the J gene lost 8 bases, with 17 bases spanning the gap. This CDR3 spans 15 amino acids. CDR3 protein: CASSLGSRASGGYTF. As DNA, the CDR3 is TGTGCCAGCAGCTTAGGGTCCCGGGCCTCGGGGGGCTACACCTTC.

The V and J genes are TRBV2 and TRBJ1-1; D uncertain. V was cut by 2 bases and J by 4 bases, with 11 bases left in between. The CDR3 sequence is 14 residues long. Germline V lookup: CDR1 SNHLY, CDR2 FYNNEI. In DNA form, the CDR3 reads TGTGCCAGCAGTGAAAAGGGAGTGACCACTGAAGCTTTCTTT. Its translation is CASSEKGVTTEAFF. Full variable domain (rest looked up from reference TRBV2 and TRBJ1-1): EPEVTQTPSHQVTQMGQEVILRCVPISNHLYFYWYRQILGQKVEFLVSFYNNEISEKSEIFDDQFSVERPDGSNFTLKIRSTKLEDSAMYFCASSEKGVTTEAFFGQGTRLTVV.

The CDR3 region has the DNA TGTGCCAGCAGACACTTGGTTCCACCGCTCTACGAGCAGTACTTC. This gives the protein CASRHLVPPLYEQYF. The chain is built from TRBV27 and TRBJ2-7; D gene ambiguous. This CDR3 is built from 15 residues. CDR1 is MNHEY and CDR2 is SMNVEV in the germline V gene (reference sequence). Trimming stripped 6 bases from V and 3 bases from J, with 18 bases between.

The CDR3 coding sequence is TGTGCCAGCAGTCCGGTTGCTCCAGTCACCGAGCAGTACTTC. This codes for CASSPVAPVTEQYF. The genes are TRBV27 and TRBJ2-7; D uncertain. Germline V gene data show CDR1 as MNHEY and CDR2 as SMNVEV (reference sequence). CDR3 length: 14 residues. Trimming left V 5 bases short and J 6 bases short, with 17 bases between.

The chain carries TRBV7-2 and TRBJ2-5; 11 nucleotides line up with TRBD1. Germline assignment: CDR1 SGHTA and CDR2 FQGNSA. The CDR3 totals 14 residues. V lost 5 bases, J lost 4 bases, and 3 bases stayed unmatched. This CDR3 reads CASSQDRGRETQYF. The CDR3 DNA sequence: TGTGCCAGCAGCCAGGACAGGGGGCGAGAGACCCAGTACTTC.

The genes are TRBV18 and TRBJ2-5, with 10 bases that match TRBD1. Trimming at V came to 2 bases and at J to 7 bases, leaving 13 bases not matched to a gene. The length of the CDR3 is 17 residues. Germline V gene lookup returns CDR1 KGHSH and CDR2 LQKENI. The DNA for the CDR3 is TGTGCCAGCTCACCATGGACCGTGACAGGGGGCCAGAGGACCCAGTACTTC. It yields the protein CASSPWTVTGGQRTQYF.

The table lists this clone with many counts. This chain joins TRBV5-6 and TRBJ1-2; weak D call: TRBD1 (5 bases). The CDR3 spans 15 residues. Per germline, CDR1 SGHDT and CDR2 YYEEEE. Deletions cut 4 bases from V and 6 bases from J, with 19 bases between. The CDR3 DNA reads as TGTGCCAGCAGCCAGGATCCGGGGCTAAAGGATGGCTACACCTTC. Translation gives CASSQDPGLKDGYTF. Combining the CDR3 with reference TRBV5-6 and TRBJ1-2 gives the whole variable domain DAGVTQSPTHLIKTRGQQVTLRCSPKSGHDTVSWYQQALGQGPQFIFQYYEEEERQRGNFPDRFSGHQFPNYSSELNVNALLLGDSALYLCASSQDPGLKDGYTFGSGTRLTVV.

This chain links TRBV19 with TRBJ1-1; D gene uncertain. The CDR3 is made up of 15 amino acids. V lost 1 base to trimming and J lost 1 base, with 10 bases between them. Germline-derived CDR1 and CDR2 are LNHDA and SQIVND (reference sequence). CDR3 coding DNA: TGTGCCAGTAGTATAGGTAGCAGGAGGAACACTGAAGCTTTCTTT. It is translated as CASSIGSRRNTEAFF.

The chain has TRBV28 and TRBJ1-5; D is perhaps TRBD1 (6 bases). V was clipped by 5 bases and J by 2 bases, with 13 bases between them. The CDR3 runs to 15 residues. Germline V lookup: CDR1 MDHEN, CDR2 SYDVKM. CDR3 loop: CASSPTGYGNQPQHF. The CDR3 DNA follows: TGTGCCAGCAGTCCAACAGGGTATGGCAATCAGCCCCAGCATTTT.

The chain combines TRBV12-2 with TRBJ1-3. TRBV12-2 is a pseudogene. This CDR3 is built from 16 residues. CDR3 residues: CASRQTPRRCGNTIYF. The CDR3 DNA is TGTGCAAGTCGCCAGACCCCCAGGAGGTGTGGAAACACCATATATTTT.

The rearrangement joins TRBV27 to TRBJ2-3; weak D call: TRBD2 (7 bases). CDR3 length: 14 amino acids. Per germline, CDR1 MNHEY and CDR2 SMNVEV (reference sequence). Trimming left V 6 bases short and J 5 bases short, with 15 bases between. CDR3 region: CASRTGGGLDTQYF. The CDR3 nucleotides read TGTGCCAGCAGGACGGGGGGCGGGCTAGATACGCAGTATTTT.

This clone was counted a few times. V is TRBV18 and J is TRBJ1-1; D is perhaps TRBD1 (5 bases). Germline CDR1 and CDR2: KGHSH and LQKENI. V was clipped by 3 bases and J by 0 bases, with 8 bases between them. The length of the CDR3 is 14 residues. In DNA, the CDR3 is TGTGCCAGCTCACCTAAGACAGTGAACACTGAAGCTTTCTTT. It specifies CASSPKTVNTEAFF.

The chain joins TRBV3-1 (or the pseudogene TRBV3-2) to TRBJ1-3; D ambiguous. Germline V gene sequence: CDR1 LGHDT, CDR2 YNNKEL (reference sequence). This CDR3 is built from 15 residues. V was clipped by 0 bases and J by 4 bases, with 10 bases between them. In nucleotides, the CDR3 is TGTGCCAGCAGCCAAGATTGGGCAGCCGGAAACACCATATATTTT. Translated, it gives CASSQDWAAGNTIYF.

This chain links TRBV28 with TRBJ1-1, with a tentative D call TRBD1 (6 bases). The germline V and J ends were trimmed by 3 bases and 0 bases, with 14 bases remaining between them. This CDR3 is 16 amino acids long. Germline V gene data show CDR1 as MDHEN and CDR2 as SYDVKM. The DNA for the CDR3 is TGTGCCAGCAGTTTCACTAAGGGACAACTGAACACTGAAGCTTTCTTT. Its protein product is CASSFTKGQLNTEAFF.

The chain recombines TRBV6-5 with TRBJ1-2, with D maybe TRBD1 (6 bases). Looked up from germline, CDR1 is MNHEY and CDR2 is SVGAGI. The CDR3 length is 14 residues. V lost 9 bases and J lost 5, with 19 bases in between. The CDR3, as DNA: TGTGCCAGTCCGGCCCCAGCAGGGGCTTATGGCTACACCTTC. This encodes CASPAPAGAYGYTF.

The chain uses TRBV28 and TRBJ2-3; the match to TRBD2 covers 7 bases. Germline CDR1 and CDR2: MDHEN and SYDVKM. The V and J ends lost 6 bases and 0 bases, in that order; junction bases with no gene match: 6. CDR3 length: 15 residues. The CDR3 DNA sequence: TGTGCCAGCAGCTCTAGCGGAGCTAGCACAGATACGCAGTATTTT. Translated, it gives CASSSSGASTDTQYF.

The chain combines TRBV28 with TRBJ2-7, with 7 positions matching TRBD2. The CDR3 has 15 residues. Germline V gives CDR1 MDHEN, CDR2 SYDVKM. After removal of 3 bases from V and 2 bases from J, the junction contained 7 bases not matched to a gene. CDR3 protein: CASSFPEAGPYEQYF. The CDR3 nucleotides read TGTGCCAGCAGTTTCCCCGAAGCGGGGCCCTACGAGCAGTACTTC.

This clone was seen only once. This chain joins TRBV4-2 and TRBJ2-2; 9 nucleotides agree with TRBD2. The germline gives CDR1 LGHNA, CDR2 YNFKEQ. The CDR3 has 17 amino acids. The V gene end was trimmed by 4 bases and the J gene end by 0 bases; junction bases not matched to a gene: 6. This CDR3 is CASSLLSGGTNTGELFF. For the CDR3, the DNA is TGTGCCAGCAGCCTGCTGAGCGGGGGGACGAACACCGGGGAGCTGTTTTTT.

The V gene is TRBV7-6, the J gene TRBJ2-7; maybe TRBD1 (6 bases). V was trimmed by 4 bases and J by 5 bases, leaving 18 bases between them. Germline V gene lookup returns CDR1 SGHVS and CDR2 FNYEAQ. This CDR3 has 15 residues. CDR3 bases: TGTGCCAGCAGCTCCGACAGGTCCTACCCCCACGAGCAGTACTTC. This gives the protein CASSSDRSYPHEQYF.